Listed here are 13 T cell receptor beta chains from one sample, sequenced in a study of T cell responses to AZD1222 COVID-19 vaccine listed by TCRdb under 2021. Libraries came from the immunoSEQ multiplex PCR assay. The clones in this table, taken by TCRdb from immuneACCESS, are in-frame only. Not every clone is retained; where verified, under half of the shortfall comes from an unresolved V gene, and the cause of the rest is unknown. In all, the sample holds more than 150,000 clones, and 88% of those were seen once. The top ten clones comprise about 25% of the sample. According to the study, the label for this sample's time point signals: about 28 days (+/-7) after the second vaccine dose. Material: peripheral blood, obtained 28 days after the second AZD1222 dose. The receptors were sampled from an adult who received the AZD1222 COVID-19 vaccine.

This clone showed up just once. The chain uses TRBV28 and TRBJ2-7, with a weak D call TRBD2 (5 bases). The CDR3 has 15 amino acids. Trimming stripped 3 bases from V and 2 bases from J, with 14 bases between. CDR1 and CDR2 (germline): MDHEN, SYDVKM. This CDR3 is CASSFGIPGAYEQYF. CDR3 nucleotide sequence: TGTGCCAGCAGTTTCGGGATCCCCGGGGCCTACGAGCAGTACTTC.

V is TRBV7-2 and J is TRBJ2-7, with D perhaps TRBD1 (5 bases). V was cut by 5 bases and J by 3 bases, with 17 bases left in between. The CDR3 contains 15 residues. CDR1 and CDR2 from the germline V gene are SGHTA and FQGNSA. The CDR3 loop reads CASSLPWGSHYEQYF. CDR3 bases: TGTGCCAGCAGCCTACCGTGGGGCAGCCACTACGAGCAGTACTTC.

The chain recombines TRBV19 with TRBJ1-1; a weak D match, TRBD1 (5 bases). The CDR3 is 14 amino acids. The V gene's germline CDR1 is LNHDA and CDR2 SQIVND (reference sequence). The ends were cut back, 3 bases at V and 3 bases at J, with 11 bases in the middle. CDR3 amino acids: CASSMGGGYTEAFF. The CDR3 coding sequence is TGTGCCAGTAGTATGGGGGGAGGGTACACTGAAGCTTTCTTT.

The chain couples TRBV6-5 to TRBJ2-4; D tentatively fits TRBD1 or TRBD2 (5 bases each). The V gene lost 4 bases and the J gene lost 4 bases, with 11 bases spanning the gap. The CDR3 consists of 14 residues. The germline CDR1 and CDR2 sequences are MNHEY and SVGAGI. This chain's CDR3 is CASSSGTGKNIQYF. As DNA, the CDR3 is TGTGCCAGCAGTTCCGGGACGGGGAAAAACATTCAGTACTTC.

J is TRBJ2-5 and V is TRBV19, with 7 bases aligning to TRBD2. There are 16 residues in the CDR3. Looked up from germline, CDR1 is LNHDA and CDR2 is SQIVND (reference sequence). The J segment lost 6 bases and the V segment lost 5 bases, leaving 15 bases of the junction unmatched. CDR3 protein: CASSHGRGGSRQTQYF. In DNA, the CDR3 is TGTGCCAGTAGTCACGGGCGTGGCGGGAGTAGGCAGACCCAGTACTTC.

CDR3 sequence (DNA): TGCGCCAGCAGTCTCAGGGGGAAGGATCAGCCCCAGCATTTT. Translation: CASSLRGKDQPQHF. The rearrangement joins TRBV23-1 to TRBJ1-5; 7 bases align to TRBD1. TRBV23-1 is reported as an ORF; its role is uncertain. The CDR3 is made up of 14 amino acids. The V and J ends lost 4 bases and 5 bases, in that order; junction bases with no gene match: 5.

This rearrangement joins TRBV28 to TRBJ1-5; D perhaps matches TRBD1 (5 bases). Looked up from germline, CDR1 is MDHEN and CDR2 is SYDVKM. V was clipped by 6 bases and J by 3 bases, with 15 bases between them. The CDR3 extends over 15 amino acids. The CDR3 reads CASSRSSGINQPQHF. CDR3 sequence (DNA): TGTGCCAGCAGCCGCTCATCAGGGATCAATCAGCCCCAGCATTTT.

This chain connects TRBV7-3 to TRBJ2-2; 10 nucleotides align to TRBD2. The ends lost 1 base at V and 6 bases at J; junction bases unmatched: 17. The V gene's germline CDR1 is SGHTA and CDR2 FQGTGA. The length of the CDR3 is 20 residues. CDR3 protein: CASSLKGSGLAGATAGELFF. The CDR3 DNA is TGTGCCAGCAGCTTAAAGGGGTCCGGGCTAGCGGGAGCGACGGCCGGGGAGCTGTTTTTT. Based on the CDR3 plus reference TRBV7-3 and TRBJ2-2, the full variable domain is GAGVSQTPSNKVTEKGKYVELRCDPISGHTALYWYRQSLGQGPEFLIYFQGTGAADDSGLPNDRFFAVRPEGSVSTLKIQRTERGDSAVYLCASSLKGSGLAGATAGELFFGEGSRLTVL.

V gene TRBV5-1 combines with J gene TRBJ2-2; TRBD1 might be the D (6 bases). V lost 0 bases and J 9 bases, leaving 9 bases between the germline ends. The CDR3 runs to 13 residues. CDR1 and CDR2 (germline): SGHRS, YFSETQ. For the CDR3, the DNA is TGCGCCAGCAGCTTGGCCTGGGACAGGGAGCTGTTTTTT. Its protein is CASSLAWDRELFF.

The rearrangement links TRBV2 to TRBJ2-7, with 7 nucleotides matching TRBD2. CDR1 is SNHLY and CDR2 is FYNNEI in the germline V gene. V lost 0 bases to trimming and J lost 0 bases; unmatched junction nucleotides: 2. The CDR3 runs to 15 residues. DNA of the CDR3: TGTGCCAGCAGTGAAGCCGGGGGGTACTCCTACGAGCAGTACTTC. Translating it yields CASSEAGGYSYEQYF.

The CDR3 region is CASSYIPAQISGANVLTF. CDR3 sequence (DNA): TGTGCCAGCAGTTACATCCCAGCACAGATCTCTGGGGCCAACGTCCTGACTTTC. The chain employs TRBV6-2 or TRBV6-3 and TRBJ2-6, with D uncertain. V was pared by 2 bases and J by 0 bases, with 14 bases between. Germline V CDR1 and CDR2: MNHEY, SVGEGT. The CDR3 consists of 18 residues.

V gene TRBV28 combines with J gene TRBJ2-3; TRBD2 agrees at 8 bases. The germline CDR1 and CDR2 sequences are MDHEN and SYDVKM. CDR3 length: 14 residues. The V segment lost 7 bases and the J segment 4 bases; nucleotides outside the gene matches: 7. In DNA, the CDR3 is TGTGCCAGCAAAGCGGGAGATCGGGCAGATACGCAGTATTTT. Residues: CASKAGDRADTQYF.

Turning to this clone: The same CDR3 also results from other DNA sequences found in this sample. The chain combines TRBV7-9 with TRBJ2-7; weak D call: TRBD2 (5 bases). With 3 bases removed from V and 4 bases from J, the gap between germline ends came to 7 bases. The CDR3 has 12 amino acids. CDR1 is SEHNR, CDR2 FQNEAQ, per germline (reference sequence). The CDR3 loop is CASSFSGYEQYF. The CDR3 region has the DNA TGTGCCAGCAGCTTCTCGGGGTACGAGCAGTACTTC.